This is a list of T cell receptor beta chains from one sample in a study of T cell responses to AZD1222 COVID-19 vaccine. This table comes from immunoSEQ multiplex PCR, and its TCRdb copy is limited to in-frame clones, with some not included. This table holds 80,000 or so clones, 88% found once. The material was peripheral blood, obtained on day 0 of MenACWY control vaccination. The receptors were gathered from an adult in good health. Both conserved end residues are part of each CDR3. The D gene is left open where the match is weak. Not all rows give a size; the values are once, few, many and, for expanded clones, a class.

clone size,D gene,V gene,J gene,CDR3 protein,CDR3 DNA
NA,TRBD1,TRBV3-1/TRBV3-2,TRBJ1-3,CASSPSWATGANTIYF,TGTGCCAGCAGTCCTTCTTGGGCCACAGGGGCAAACACCATATATTTT
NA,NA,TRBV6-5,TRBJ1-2,CASSPSSMVGYTF,TGTGCCAGCAGCCCATCGAGTATGGTAGGCTACACCTTC
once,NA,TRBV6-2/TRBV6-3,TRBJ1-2,CASSYSTTSRYTF,TGTGCCAGCAGTTACTCGACCACAAGTCGCTACACCTTC
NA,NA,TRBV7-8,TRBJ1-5,CASRVGAFGNQPQHF,TGTGCCAGCAGGGTCGGGGCTTTCGGCAATCAGCCCCAGCATTTT
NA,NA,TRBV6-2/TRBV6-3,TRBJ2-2,CASSRRGPGELFF,TGTGCCAGCAGTCGGAGGGGACCAGGGGAGCTGTTTTTT
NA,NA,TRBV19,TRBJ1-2,CASNTRGGVNYGYTF,TGTGCCAGCAACACTCGAGGGGGGGTTAACTATGGCTACACCTTC
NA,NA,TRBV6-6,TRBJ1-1,CASRLNTEAFF,TGTGCCAGCAGATTGAACACTGAAGCTTTCTTT
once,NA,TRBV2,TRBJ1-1,CASTLQISEAFF,TGTGCCAGCACCCTACAAATCTCTGAAGCTTTCTTT
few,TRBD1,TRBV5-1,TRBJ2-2,CASSLQGAKTGELFF,TGCGCCAGCAGCTTGCAGGGGGCGAAAACCGGGGAGCTGTTTTTT
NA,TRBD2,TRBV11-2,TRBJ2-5,CASSPRTSGGETQYF,TGTGCCAGCAGCCCCCGGACTAGCGGGGGAGAGACCCAGTACTTC
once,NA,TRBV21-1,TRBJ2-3,CASSKVRGQGYLLPDTQYF,TGTGCCAGCAGCAAAGTAAGGGGACAGGGGTACCTACTCCCAGATACGCAGTATTTT
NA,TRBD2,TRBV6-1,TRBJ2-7,CASSEARGSDEQYF,TGTGCCAGCAGTGAAGCGCGGGGGTCTGACGAGCAGTACTTC
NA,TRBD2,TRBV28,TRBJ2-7,CASSPQRGGSYEQYF,TGTGCCAGCAGTCCCCAGCGGGGGGGCTCCTACGAGCAGTACTTC
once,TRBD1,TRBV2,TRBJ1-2,CASWGQGGNGYTF,TGTGCCAGCTGGGGACAGGGTGGAAATGGCTACACCTTC
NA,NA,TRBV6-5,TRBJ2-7,CASTTGGVPYEQYF,TGTGCCAGCACCACCGGAGGGGTACCGTACGAGCAGTACTTC
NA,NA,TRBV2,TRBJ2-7,CASSQTYKTRPYEQYF,TGTGCCAGCAGTCAGACCTACAAAACACGGCCCTACGAGCAGTACTTC
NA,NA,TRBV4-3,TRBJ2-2,CASSQEPLGTGELFF,TGCGCCAGCAGCCAAGAGCCTTTGGGGACCGGGGAGCTGTTTTTT
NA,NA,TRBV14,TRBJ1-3,CASSLNRVAGNTIYF,TGTGCCAGCAGCCTTAACAGGGTCGCCGGAAACACCATATATTTT
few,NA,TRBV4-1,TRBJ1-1,CASSQDPLNTEAFF,TGCGCCAGCAGCCAAGATCCGCTGAACACTGAAGCTTTCTTT
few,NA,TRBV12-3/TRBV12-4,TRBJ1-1,CASSLGGNTEAFF,TGTGCCAGCAGTTTAGGAGGGAACACTGAAGCTTTCTTT
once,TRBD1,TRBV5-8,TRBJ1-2,CASSQRDRGRDTF,TGTGCCAGCAGCCAAAGGGACAGGGGGCGCGACACCTTC
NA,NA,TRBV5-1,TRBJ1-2,CASSLGGEGYTF,TGCGCCAGCAGCTTGGGTGGAGAAGGCTACACCTTC
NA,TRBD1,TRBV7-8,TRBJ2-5,CASSLMSGGVQETQYF,TGTGCCAGCAGCTTAATGTCAGGGGGCGTGCAGGAGACCCAGTACTTC
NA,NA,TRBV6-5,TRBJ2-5,CASSLGETQYF,TGTGCCAGCAGTCTCGGAGAGACCCAGTACTTC
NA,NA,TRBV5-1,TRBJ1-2,CASRLGTPANYGYTF,TGCGCCAGCAGACTAGGGACACCCGCTAACTATGGCTACACCTTC
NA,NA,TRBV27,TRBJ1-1,CASRSEGRTEAFF,TGTGCCAGCAGATCAGAAGGGCGCACTGAAGCTTTCTTT
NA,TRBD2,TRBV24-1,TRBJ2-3,CATRDGGTDTQYF,TGTGCCACCCGTGACGGGGGGACAGATACGCAGTATTTT
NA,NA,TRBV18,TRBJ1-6,CASSPFAGLDNSPLHF,TGTGCCAGCTCACCATTCGCTGGATTGGATAATTCACCCCTCCACTTT
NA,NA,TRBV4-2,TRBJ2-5,CASSQGSGTAIETQYF,TGTGCCAGCAGCCAAGGTTCGGGAACAGCAATAGAGACCCAGTACTTC
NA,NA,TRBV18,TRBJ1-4,CASSRDSTNEKLFF,TGTGCCAGCTCGAGGGATTCAACTAATGAAAAACTGTTTTTT
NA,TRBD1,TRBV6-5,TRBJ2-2,CASRNVQGEAGELFF,TGTGCCAGCAGAAACGTACAGGGGGAAGCTGGGGAGCTGTTTTTT
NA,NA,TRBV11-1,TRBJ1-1,CASSPGHYEAFF,TGTGCCAGCAGCCCGGGACACTATGAAGCTTTCTTT
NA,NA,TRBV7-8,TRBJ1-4,CASSFFDEKLFF,TGTGCCAGCAGCTTCTTCGATGAAAAACTGTTTTTT
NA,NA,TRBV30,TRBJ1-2,CAWRSEGGYGYTF,TGTGCCTGGAGGTCCGAGGGGGGCTATGGCTACACCTTC
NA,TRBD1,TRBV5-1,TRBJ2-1,CASSIAGQGSNEQFF,TGCGCCAGCAGCATCGCGGGACAGGGTTCGAATGAGCAGTTCTTC
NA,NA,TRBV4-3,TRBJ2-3,CASSQEDERGSLTQYF,TGCGCCAGCAGCCAAGAAGATGAGAGGGGTTCCCTTACGCAGTATTTT
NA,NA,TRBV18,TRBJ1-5,CASSPPGSSNQPQHF,TGTGCCAGCTCACCACCGGGCAGTAGCAATCAGCCCCAGCATTTT
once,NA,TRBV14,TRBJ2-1,CASSQSAYEQFF,TGTGCCAGCAGCCAATCCGCTTATGAGCAGTTCTTC
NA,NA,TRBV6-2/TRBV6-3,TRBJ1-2,CASSYDRLSYTF,TGTGCCAGCAGTTACGACAGGCTTAGCTACACCTTC
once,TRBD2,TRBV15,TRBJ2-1,CATSREASGGENEQFF,TGTGCCACCAGCAGAGAGGCTAGCGGGGGAGAAAATGAGCAGTTCTTC
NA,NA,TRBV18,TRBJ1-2,CASSPDSNYGYTF,TGTGCCAGCTCACCGGACAGCAACTATGGCTACACCTTC
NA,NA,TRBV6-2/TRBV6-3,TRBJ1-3,CASSLTGTTGNTIYF,TGTGCCAGCAGTTTAACCGGGACAACTGGAAACACCATATATTTT
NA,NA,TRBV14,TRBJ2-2,CASSPVPTGELFF,TGTGCCAGCAGCCCAGTTCCCACCGGGGAGCTGTTTTTT
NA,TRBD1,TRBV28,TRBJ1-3,CASRLGQAGNTIYF,TGTGCCAGCAGGTTAGGACAGGCTGGAAACACCATATATTTT
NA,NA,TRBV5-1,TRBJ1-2,CASSLDRLNYGYTF,TGCGCCAGCAGCTTGGACAGATTAAACTATGGCTACACCTTC
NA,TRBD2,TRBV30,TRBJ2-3,CAWSVGLAADTQYF,TGTGCCTGGAGTGTAGGACTAGCCGCCGATACGCAGTATTTT
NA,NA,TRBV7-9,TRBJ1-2,CASSLGGINYGYTF,TGTGCCAGCAGCTTAGGAGGTATAAACTATGGCTACACCTTC
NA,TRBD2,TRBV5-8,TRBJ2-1,CASSRGTTLFNEQFF,TGTGCCAGCAGCCGCGGGACTACCCTCTTCAATGAGCAGTTCTTC
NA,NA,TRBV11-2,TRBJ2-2,CASSEGEQRVPTGELFF,TGTGCCAGCAGCGAGGGGGAACAGCGGGTCCCAACCGGGGAGCTGTTTTTT
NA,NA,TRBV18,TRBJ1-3,CASSPNLGRLSGNTIYF,TGTGCCAGCTCACCTAATTTGGGACGTCTCTCTGGAAACACCATATATTTT
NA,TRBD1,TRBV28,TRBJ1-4,CASSATGLREKLFF,TGTGCCAGCAGTGCGACAGGGTTAAGGGAAAAACTGTTTTTT
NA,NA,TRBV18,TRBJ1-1,CASSPLSHNTEAFF,TGTGCCAGCTCACCACTATCCCACAACACTGAAGCTTTCTTT
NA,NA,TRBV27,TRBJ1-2,CASSLRGQPHYGYTF,TGTGCCAGCAGTTTAAGGGGACAACCGCACTATGGCTACACCTTC
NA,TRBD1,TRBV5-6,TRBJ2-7,CASSLGQGRYEQYF,TGTGCCAGCAGCTTGGGACAGGGAAGGTACGAGCAGTACTTC
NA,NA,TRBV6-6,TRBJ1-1,CASSFPGQNTEAFF,TGTGCCAGCAGTTTTCCGGGACAGAACACTGAAGCTTTCTTT
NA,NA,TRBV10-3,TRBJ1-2,CAISSDSYGYTF,TGTGCCATCAGTTCTGACAGCTATGGCTACACCTTC
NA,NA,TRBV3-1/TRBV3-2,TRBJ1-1,CASSQGGHVEAFF,TGTGCCAGCAGCCAAGGCGGCCACGTCGAAGCTTTCTTT
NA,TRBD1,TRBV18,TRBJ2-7,CASSPPLLPGQDFYEQYF,TGTGCCAGCTCACCACCACTACTCCCGGGACAGGATTTCTACGAGCAGTACTTC